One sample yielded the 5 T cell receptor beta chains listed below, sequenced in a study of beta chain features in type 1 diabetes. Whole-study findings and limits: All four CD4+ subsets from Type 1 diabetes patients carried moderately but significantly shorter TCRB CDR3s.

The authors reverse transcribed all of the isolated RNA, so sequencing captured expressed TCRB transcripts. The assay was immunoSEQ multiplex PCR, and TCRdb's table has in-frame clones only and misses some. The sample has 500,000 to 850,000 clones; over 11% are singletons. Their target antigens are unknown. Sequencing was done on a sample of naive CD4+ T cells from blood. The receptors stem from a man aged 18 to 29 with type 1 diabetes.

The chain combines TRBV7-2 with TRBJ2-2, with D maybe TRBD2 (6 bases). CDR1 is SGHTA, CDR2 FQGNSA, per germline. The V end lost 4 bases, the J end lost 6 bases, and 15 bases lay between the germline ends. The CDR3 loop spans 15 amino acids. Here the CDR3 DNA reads TGTGCCAGCAGCTCGGTACCGGGAGAGGCCGGGGAGCTGTTTTTT. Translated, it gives CASSSVPGEAGELFF.

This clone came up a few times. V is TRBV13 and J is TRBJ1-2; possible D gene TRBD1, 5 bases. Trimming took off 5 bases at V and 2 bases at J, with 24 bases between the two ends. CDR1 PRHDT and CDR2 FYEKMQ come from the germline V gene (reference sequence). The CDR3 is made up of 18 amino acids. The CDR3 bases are TGTGCCAGCAGCCCTGGGGCTACGTACAGGCGATCGAACTATGGCTACACCTTC. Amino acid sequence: CASSPGATYRRSNYGYTF.

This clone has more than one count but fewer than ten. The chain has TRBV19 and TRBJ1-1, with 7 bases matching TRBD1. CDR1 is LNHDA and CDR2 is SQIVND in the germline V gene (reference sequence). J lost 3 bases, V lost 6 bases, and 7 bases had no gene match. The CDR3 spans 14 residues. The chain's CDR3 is CASRINTGDTEAFF. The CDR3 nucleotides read TGTGCCAGTAGGATAAATACAGGGGACACTGAAGCTTTCTTT. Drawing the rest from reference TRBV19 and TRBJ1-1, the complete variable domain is DGGITQSPKYLFRKEGQNVTLSCEQNLNHDAMYWYRQDPGQGLRLIYYSQIVNDFQKGDIAEGYSVSREKKESFPLTVTSAQKNPTAFYLCASRINTGDTEAFFGQGTRLTVV.

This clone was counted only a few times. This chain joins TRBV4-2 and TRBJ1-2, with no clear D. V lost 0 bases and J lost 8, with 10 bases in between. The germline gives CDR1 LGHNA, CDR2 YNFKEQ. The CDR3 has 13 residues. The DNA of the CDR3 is TGTGCCAGCAGCCAAGAAGAGGCTGGCGGCTACACCTTC. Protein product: CASSQEEAGGYTF.

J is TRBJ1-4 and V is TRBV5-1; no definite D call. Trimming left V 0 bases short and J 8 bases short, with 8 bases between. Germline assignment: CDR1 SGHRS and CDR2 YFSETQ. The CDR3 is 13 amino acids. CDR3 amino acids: CASSLGGKEKLFF. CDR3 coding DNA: TGCGCCAGCAGCTTGGGAGGGAAGGAAAAACTGTTTTTT.